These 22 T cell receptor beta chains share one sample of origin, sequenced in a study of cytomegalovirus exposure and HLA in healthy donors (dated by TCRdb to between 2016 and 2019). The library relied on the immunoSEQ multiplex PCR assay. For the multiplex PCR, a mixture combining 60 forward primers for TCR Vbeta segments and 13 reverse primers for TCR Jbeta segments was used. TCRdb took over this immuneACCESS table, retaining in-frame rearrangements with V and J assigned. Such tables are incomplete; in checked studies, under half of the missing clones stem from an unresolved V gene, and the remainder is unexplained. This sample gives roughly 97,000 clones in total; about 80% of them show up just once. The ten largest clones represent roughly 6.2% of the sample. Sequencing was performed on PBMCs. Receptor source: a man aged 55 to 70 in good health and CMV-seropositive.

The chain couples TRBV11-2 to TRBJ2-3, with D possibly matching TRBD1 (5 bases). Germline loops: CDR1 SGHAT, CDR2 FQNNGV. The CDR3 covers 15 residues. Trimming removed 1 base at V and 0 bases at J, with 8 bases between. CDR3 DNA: TGTGCCAGCAGCTTAGTTGCAGGGAGCACAGATACGCAGTATTTT. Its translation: CASSLVAGSTDTQYF.

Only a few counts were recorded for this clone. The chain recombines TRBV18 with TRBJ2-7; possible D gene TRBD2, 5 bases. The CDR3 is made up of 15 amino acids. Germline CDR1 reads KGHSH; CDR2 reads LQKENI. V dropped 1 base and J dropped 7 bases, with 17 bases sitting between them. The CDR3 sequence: CASSPQGQAEVEQYF. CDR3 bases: TGTGCCAGCTCACCACAGGGCCAAGCGGAGGTTGAGCAGTACTTC.

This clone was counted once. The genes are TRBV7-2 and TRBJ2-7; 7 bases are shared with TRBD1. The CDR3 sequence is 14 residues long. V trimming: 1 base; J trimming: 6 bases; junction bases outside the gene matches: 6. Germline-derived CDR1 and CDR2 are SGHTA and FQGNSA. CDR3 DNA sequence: TGTGCCAGCAGCTTAGATTGGCGGACAGGCGAGCAGTACTTC. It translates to CASSLDWRTGEQYF.

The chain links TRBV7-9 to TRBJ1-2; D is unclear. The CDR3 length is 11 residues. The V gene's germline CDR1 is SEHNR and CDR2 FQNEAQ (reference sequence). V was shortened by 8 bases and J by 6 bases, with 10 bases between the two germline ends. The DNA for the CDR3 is TGTGCCAGCGGGGAGAGGGATGGCTACACCTTC. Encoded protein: CASGERDGYTF.

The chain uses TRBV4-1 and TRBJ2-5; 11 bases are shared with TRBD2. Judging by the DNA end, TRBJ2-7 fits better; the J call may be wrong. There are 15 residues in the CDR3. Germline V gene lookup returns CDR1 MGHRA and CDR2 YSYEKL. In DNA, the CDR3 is TGCGCCAGCAGCCAAGCCGGGACTAGCGGCTACGAGCAGTACTTC. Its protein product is CASSQAGTSGYEQYF.

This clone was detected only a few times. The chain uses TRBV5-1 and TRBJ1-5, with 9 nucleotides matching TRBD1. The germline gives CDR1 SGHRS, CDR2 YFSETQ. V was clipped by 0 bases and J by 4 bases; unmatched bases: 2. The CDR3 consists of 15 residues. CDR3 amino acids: CASSLETGGNQPQHF. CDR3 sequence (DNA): TGCGCCAGCAGCTTGGAGACAGGGGGGAATCAGCCCCAGCATTTT.

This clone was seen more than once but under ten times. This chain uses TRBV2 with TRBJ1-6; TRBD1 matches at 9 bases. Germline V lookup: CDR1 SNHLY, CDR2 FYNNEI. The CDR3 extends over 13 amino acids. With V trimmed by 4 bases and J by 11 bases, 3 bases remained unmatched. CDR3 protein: CASSAGTGTPLHF. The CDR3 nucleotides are TGTGCCAGCAGTGCAGGGACAGGGACACCCCTCCACTTT.

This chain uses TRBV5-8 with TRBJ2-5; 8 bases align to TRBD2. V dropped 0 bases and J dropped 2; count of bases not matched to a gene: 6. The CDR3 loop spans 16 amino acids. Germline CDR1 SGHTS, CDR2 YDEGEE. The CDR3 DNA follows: TGTGCCAGCAGCTTGGGGCTAGCGGGCTCTCAAGAGACCCAGTACTTC. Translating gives CASSLGLAGSQETQYF.

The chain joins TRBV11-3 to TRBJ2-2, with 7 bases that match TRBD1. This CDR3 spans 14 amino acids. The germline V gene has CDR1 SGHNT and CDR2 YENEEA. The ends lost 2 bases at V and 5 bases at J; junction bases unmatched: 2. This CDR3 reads CASSLLRGTGELFF. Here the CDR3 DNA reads TGTGCCAGCAGCTTACTCAGGGGGACCGGGGAGCTGTTTTTT.

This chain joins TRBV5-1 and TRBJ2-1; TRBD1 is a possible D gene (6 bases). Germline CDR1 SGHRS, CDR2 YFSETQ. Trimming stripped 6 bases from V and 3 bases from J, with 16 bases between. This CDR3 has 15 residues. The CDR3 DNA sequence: TGCGCCAGCACCCCAGGGGAGAGGCACTACAATGAGCAGTTCTTC. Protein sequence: CASTPGERHYNEQFF.

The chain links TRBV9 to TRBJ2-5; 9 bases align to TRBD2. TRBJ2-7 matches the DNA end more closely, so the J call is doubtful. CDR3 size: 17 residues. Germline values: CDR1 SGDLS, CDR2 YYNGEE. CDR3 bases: TGTGCCAGCAGCGTAGGAGGTCGGGGCGGGGGGGCCTACGAGCAGTACTTC. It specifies CASSVGGRGGGAYEQYF.

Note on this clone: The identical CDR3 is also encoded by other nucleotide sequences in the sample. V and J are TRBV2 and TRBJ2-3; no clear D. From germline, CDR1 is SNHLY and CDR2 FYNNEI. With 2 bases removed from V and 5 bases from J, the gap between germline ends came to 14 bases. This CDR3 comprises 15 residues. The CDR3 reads CASSEPRNYGDTQYF. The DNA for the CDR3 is TGTGCCAGCAGTGAACCGCGAAACTATGGAGATACGCAGTATTTT.

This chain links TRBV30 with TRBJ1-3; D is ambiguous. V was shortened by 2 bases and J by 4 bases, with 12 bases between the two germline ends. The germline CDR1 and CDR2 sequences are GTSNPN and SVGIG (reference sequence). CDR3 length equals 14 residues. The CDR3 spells CAWSKLSLGNTIYF. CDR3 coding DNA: TGTGCCTGGAGTAAACTCTCTCTAGGAAACACCATATATTTT.

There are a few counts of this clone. CDR3 region: CASSQEWERNTEAFF. The CDR3 DNA reads TGCGCCAGCAGCCAAGAATGGGAGCGGAACACTGAAGCTTTCTTT. The genes are TRBV4-3 and TRBJ1-1, with D uncertain. Germline V gene sequence: CDR1 LGHNA, CDR2 YSLEER. The ends were cut back, 0 bases at V and 1 base at J, with 9 bases in the middle. The CDR3 is 15 residues long.

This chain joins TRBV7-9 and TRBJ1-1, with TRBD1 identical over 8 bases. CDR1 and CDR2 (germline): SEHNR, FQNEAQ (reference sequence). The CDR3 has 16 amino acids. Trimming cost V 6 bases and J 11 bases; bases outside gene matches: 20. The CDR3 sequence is CASRGGETGAGTRAFF. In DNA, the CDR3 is TGTGCCAGCAGGGGGGGGGAGACAGGGGCTGGTACTCGGGCTTTCTTT.

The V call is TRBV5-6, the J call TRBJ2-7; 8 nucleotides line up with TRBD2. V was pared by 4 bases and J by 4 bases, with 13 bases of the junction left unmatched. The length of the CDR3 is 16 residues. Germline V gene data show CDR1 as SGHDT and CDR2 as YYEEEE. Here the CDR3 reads CASSRGGGLARYEQYF. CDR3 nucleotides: TGTGCCAGCAGCCGGGGGGGCGGGCTGGCTCGGTACGAGCAGTACTTC.

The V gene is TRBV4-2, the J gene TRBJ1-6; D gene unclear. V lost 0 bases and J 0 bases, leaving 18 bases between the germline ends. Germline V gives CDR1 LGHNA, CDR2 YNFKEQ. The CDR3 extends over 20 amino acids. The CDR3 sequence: CASSQEGRGGRSSYNSPLHF. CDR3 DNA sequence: TGTGCCAGCAGCCAAGAAGGGAGAGGCGGGAGGAGCTCCTATAATTCACCCCTCCACTTT.

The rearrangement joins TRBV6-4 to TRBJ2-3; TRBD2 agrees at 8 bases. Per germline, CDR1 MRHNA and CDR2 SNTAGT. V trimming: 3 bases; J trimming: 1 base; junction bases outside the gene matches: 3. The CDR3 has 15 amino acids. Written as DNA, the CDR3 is TGTGCCAGCAGTGAGATTAGCGGGGGCACAGATACGCAGTATTTT. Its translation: CASSEISGGTDTQYF.

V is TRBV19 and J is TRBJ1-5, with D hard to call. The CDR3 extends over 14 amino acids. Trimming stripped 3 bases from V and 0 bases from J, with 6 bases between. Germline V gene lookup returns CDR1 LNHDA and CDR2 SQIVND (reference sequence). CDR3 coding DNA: TGTGCCAGTAGTATCAGTCGTAGCAATCAGCCCCAGCATTTT. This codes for CASSISRSNQPQHF.

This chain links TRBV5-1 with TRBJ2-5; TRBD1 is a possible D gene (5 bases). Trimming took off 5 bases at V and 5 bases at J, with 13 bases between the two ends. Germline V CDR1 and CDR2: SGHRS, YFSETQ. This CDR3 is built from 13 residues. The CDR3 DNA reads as TGCGCCAGCAGACGGCAGGGCTACGAGACCCAGTACTTC. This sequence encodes CASRRQGYETQYF.

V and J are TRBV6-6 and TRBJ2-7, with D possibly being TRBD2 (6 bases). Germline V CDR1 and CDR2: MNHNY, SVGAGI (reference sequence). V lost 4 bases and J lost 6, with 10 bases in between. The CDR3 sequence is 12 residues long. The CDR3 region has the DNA TGTGCCAGCAGTTTGGGACTGGGCGAGCAGTACTTC. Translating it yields CASSLGLGEQYF.

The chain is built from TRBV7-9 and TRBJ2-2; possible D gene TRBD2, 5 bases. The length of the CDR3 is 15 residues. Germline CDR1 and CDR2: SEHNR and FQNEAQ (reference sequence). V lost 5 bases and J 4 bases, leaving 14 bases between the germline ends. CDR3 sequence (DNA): TGTGCCAGCAGCCCCCCGGTCCGGGGCACCGGGGAGCTGTTTTTT. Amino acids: CASSPPVRGTGELFF.